This T cell receptor (beta chain) was captured by sequencing in a study of T cells in Graves' hyperthyroidism and ophthalmopathy. Study at large: Peripheral blood samples were taken at initial diagnosis, prior to any treatment. General study points: Researchers report that a 13 V-J model separated ophthalmopathy from stable hyperthyroidism.

Worth noting for this clonotype: Its antigen is currently unknown.

TCR beta CDR3 region amplification was performed from RNA transcripts. The TCR CDR3 was amplified in a first-round RT-PCR using the HTBI primer set. TCRdb re-derived calls from the multiplex PCR reads in MiXCR, one entry per CDR3 protein. The table includes 730,000 or so distinct CDR3 sequences, 18% detected once. Patients showing uncontrolled infection, other autoimmune disease, pregnancy or lactation were ineligible. Isolation of PBMCs was performed on roughly 9 ml fresh peripheral blood. CDR3 length equals 14 residues. V shed 5 bases and J 4 bases; nucleotides not matched to a gene: 6. Germline loops: CDR1 DFQATT, CDR2 SNEGSKA (reference sequence).

The chain couples TRBV20-1 to TRBJ2-3; 10 nucleotides match TRBD2. What was sequenced was blood. This clonotype was obtained from a woman aged 45 to 65 with Graves' hyperthyroidism that later progressed to Graves' ophthalmopathy. The chain's CDR3 is CSADSGGEADTQYF. CDR3 coding DNA: TGCAGTGCTGACAGCGGGGGGGAAGCAGATACGCAGTATTTT.